The clone carrying this T cell receptor (beta chain) has more than one count but fewer than ten. A second PCR, run for about 7 to 12 cycles, used a sample-barcoded 5' primer plus a J-beta primer mix. TCRdb re-analysed the 5' RACE reads in MiXCR, keeping a single row per CDR3 protein. The table has hundreds of thousands of distinct CDR3 sequences, around 21% seen once. The CDR3 has 16 amino acids. J was trimmed by 7 bases and V by 0 bases; bases with no gene match: 6. The germline V gene encodes CDR1 MNHNY and CDR2 SVGAGI (reference sequence). This specimen belongs to a study of blood T cells in healthy people across ages. Per-sample PBMC isolation yielded at least 7 million cells.

V usage is TRBV6-6 and J usage is TRBJ1-5; TRBD1 aligns across 10 bases. This sequence was found in a man between 70 and 80 years old in good health. The sample comprised blood. The CDR3: CASSYSLGQGYQPQHF. The DNA for the CDR3 is TGTGCCAGCAGTTACTCGTTGGGACAGGGGTACCAGCCCCAGCATTTT.